This T cell receptor (beta chain) is drawn from a study of cytomegalovirus exposure and HLA in healthy donors. Study in general: The roughly 130 validation repertoires used the same platform as the approximately 670 first-cohort repertoires (as reported by a later analysis). Findings and caveats of the study: Most TCR sequences were uncommon, yet certain public TCRs appeared in many donors.

The CDR3 has 16 amino acids. From germline, CDR1 is MDHEN and CDR2 SYDVKM. The V gene lost 3 bases and the J gene lost 0 bases, with 11 bases spanning the gap. Assay: immunoSEQ multiplex PCR; the TCRdb copy retains only in-frame clones and omits some. The table records 260,000 or so clones, 80% to 95% of them present only once. With respect to this clone: Its antigen remains unidentified.

The sample was PBMCs. The TCR was taken from a woman aged 30 to 39 in good health and CMV-seronegative. The rearrangement links TRBV28 to TRBJ1-4; D ambiguous. CDR3 region: CASSFLRYATNEKLFF. The DNA for the CDR3 is TGTGCCAGCAGTTTTCTCAGGTACGCAACTAATGAAAAACTGTTTTTT. Filled out from reference TRBV28 and TRBJ1-4, the complete variable domain reads DVKVTQSSRYLVKRTGEKVFLECVQDMDHENMFWYRQDPGLGLRLIYFSYDVKMKEKGDIPEGYSVSREKKERFSLILESASTNQTSMYLCASSFLRYATNEKLFFGSGTQLSVL.